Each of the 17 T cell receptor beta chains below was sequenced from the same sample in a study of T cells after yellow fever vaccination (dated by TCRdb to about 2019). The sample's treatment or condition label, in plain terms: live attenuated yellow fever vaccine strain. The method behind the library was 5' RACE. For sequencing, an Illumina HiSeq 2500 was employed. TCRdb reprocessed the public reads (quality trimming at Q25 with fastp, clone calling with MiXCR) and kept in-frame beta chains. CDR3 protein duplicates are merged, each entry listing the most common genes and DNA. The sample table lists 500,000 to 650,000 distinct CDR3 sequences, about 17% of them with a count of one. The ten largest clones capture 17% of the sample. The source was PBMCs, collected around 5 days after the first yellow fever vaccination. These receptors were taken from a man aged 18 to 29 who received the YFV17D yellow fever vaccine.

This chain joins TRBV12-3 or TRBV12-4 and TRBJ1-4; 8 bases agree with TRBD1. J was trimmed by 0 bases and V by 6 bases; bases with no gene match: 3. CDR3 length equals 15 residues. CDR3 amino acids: CASRTGGSTNEKLFF. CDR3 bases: TGTGCCAGCAGAACAGGGGGATCAACTAATGAAAAACTGTTTTTT.

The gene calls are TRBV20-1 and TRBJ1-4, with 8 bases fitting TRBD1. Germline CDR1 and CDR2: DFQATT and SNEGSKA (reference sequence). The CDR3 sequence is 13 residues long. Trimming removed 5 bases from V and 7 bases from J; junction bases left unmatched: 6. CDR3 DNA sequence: TGCAGTGCTCCGTCCAGGGGGCCTGAAAAACTGTTTTTT. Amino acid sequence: CSAPSRGPEKLFF.

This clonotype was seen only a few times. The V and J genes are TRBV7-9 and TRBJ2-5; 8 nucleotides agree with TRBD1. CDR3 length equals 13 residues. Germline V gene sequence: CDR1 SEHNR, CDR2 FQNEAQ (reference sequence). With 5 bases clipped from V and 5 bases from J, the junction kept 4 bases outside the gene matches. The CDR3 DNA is TGTGCCAGCAGCATCAGACAGGGGGAGACCCAGTACTTC. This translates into CASSIRQGETQYF.

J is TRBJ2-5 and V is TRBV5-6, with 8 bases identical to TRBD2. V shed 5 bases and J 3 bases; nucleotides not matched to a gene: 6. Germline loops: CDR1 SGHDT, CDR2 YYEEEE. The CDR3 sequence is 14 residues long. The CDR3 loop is CASRPRGGEETQYF. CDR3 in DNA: TGTGCCAGCAGGCCTCGGGGGGGCGAAGAGACCCAGTACTTC. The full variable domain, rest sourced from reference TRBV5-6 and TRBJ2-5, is DAGVTQSPTHLIKTRGQQVTLRCSPKSGHDTVSWYQQALGQGPQFIFQYYEEEERQRGNFPDRFSGHQFPNYSSELNVNALLLGDSALYLCASRPRGGEETQYFGPGTRLLVL.

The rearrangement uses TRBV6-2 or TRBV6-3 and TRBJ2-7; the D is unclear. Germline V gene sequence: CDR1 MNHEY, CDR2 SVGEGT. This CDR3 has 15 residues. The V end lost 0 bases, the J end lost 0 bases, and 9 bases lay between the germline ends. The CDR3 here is CASSYSTGFSYEQYF. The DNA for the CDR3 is TGTGCCAGCAGTTACTCGACTGGATTCTCCTACGAGCAGTACTTC.

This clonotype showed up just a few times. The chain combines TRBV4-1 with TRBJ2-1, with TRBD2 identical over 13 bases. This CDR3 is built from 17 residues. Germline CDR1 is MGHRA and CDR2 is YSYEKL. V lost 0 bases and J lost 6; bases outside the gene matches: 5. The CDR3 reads CASSQDMGLAGTNEQFF. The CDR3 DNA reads TGCGCCAGCAGCCAAGACATGGGACTAGCGGGGACCAATGAGCAGTTCTTC.

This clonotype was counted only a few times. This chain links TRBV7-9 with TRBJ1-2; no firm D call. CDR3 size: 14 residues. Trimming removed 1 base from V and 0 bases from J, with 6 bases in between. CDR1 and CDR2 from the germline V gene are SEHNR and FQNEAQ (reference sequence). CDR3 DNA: TGTGCCAGCAGCTTAGACCCAGCTAACTATGGCTACACCTTC. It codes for CASSLDPANYGYTF.

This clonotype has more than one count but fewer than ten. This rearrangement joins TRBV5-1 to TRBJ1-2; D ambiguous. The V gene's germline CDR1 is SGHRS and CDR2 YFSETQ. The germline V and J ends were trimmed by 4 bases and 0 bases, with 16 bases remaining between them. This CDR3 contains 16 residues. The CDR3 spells CASSLGRVNTNYGYTF. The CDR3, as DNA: TGCGCCAGCAGCCTGGGGAGAGTTAATACTAACTATGGCTACACCTTC.

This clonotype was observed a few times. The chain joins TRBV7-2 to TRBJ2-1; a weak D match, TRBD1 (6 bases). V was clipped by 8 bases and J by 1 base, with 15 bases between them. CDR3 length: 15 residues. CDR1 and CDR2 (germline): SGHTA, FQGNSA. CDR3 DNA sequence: TGTGCCAGCCGGATCGAGGGGGTTTCCTACAATGAGCAGTTCTTC. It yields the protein CASRIEGVSYNEQFF.

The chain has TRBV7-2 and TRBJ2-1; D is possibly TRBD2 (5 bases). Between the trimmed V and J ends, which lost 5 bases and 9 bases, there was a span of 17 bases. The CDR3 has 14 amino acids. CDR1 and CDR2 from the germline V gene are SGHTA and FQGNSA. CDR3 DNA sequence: TGTGCCAGCAGCCCAGACCCGACTACGAGTGAGCAGTTCTTC. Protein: CASSPDPTTSEQFF.

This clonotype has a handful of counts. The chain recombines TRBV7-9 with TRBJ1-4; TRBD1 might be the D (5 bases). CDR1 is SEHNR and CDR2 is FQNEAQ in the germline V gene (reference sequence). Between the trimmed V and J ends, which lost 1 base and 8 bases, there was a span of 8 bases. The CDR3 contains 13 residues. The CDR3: CASSLEDKEKLFF. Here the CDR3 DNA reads TGTGCCAGCAGCTTAGAGGACAAAGAAAAACTGTTTTTT.

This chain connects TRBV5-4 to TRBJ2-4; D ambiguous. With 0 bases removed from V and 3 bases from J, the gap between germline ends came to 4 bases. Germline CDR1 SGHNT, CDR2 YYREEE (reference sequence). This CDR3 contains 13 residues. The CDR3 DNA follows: TGTGCCAGCAGCTTGGAAGACAAAAACATTCAGTACTTC. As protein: CASSLEDKNIQYF.

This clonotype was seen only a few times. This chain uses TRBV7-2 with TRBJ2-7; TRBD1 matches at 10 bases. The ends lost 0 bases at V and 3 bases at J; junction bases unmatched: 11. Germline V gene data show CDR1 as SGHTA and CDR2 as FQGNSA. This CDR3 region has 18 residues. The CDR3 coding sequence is TGTGCCAGCAGCTTAGCCGGGACAGGGGTAAAAATCGTCTACGAGCAGTACTTC. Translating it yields CASSLAGTGVKIVYEQYF.

The CDR3 bases are TGTGCCAGCAGTTACTCAATACTACATTGGGGCGGGGAGCTGTTTTTT. Translation: CASSYSILHWGGELFF. V is TRBV6-5 and J is TRBJ2-2; no reliable D call. The CDR3 spans 16 residues. V was trimmed by 0 bases and J by 7 bases, leaving 15 bases between them. Germline loops: CDR1 MNHEY, CDR2 SVGAGI.

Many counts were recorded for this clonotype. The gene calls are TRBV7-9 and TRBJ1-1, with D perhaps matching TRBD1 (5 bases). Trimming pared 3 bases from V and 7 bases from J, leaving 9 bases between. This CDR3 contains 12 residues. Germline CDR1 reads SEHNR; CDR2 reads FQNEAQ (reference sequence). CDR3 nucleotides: TGTGCCAGCAGCTTGGAGGGGAGTGAAGCTTTCTTT. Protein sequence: CASSLEGSEAFF.

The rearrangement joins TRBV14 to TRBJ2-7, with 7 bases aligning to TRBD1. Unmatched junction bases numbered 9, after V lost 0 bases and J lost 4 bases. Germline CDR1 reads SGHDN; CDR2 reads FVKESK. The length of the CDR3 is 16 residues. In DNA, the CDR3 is TGTGCCAGCAGCCAAGATAGTTGGCAGGGGGATTACGAGCAGTACTTC. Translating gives CASSQDSWQGDYEQYF. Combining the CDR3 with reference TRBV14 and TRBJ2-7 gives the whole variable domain EAGVTQFPSHSVIEKGQTVTLRCDPISGHDNLYWYRRVMGKEIKFLLHFVKESKQDESGMPNNRFLAERTGGTYSTLKVQPAELEDSGVYFCASSQDSWQGDYEQYFGPGTRLTVT.

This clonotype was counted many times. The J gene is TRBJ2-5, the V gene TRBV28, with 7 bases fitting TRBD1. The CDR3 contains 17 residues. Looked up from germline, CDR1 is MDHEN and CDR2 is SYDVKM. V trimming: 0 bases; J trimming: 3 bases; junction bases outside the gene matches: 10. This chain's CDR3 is CASSLWRDSIFEETQYF. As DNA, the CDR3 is TGTGCCAGCAGTTTATGGAGGGACAGCATCTTTGAAGAGACCCAGTACTTC. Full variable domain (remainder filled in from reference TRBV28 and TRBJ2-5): DVKVTQSSRYLVKRTGEKVFLECVQDMDHENMFWYRQDPGLGLRLIYFSYDVKMKEKGDIPEGYSVSREKKERFSLILESASTNQTSMYLCASSLWRDSIFEETQYFGPGTRLLVL.